The T cell receptor (beta chain) described here comes from a study of TIL therapy for anti-PD-1-resistant metastatic lung cancer. Germline CDR1 and CDR2: LNHDA and SQIVND (reference sequence). This CDR3 comprises 13 residues. With 8 bases removed from V and 7 bases from J, the gap between germline ends came to 14 bases. Study results and caveats: The cohort had more treatment-naive, never-smoker and oncogene-addicted patients than typical. Many TIL product clones were absent from baseline tumor, suggesting clonal contraction.

With respect to this clone: What it binds is unknown.

Described time point: pre-treatment sample, taken before nivolumab and TIL therapy. Most excised metastases sampled were pleural nodules or supraclavicular lymph nodes. Sequencing used immunoSEQ v3. Assay: immunoSEQ multiplex PCR; the TCRdb copy retains only in-frame clones and omits some. The table has 5,900 or so clones, about 66% seen once. The receptor was isolated from a person aged 30 to 80 with non-small cell lung cancer. The chain carries TRBV19 and TRBJ2-2; TRBD1 might be the D (5 bases). This material consisted of tumor tissue, taken at baseline. CDR3 bases: TGTGCCAGTCAGCAGGGATGGAACGGGGAGCTGTTTTTT. It is translated as CASQQGWNGELFF.